Listed below are T cell receptor beta chains from one sample, sequenced in a study of T cells expressing NK-cell markers. Reprocessing the 5' RACE reads, TCRdb reports a single entry for every CDR3 protein and omits DNA. This repertoire includes approximately 460,000 distinct CDR3 sequences. The sequenced material came from blood T cells: a sorted CD56 or NKG2C T cell subset, CD4+ or CD8+ T cells, or bulk PBMC T cells (not recorded which). The origin of the receptors is a woman aged 18-70 years in good health. Each CDR3 is given with its conserved first and last residue. Each record gives: J gene, V gene, clone size, CDR3 protein. Clone size appears in some rows only: once, few, many, or a class for an expanded clone.

>TRBJ1-1|TRBV16|-
CASSSLGMNTEAFF
>TRBJ1-4|TRBV4-3|-
CASSQDGGGTGGEKLFF
>TRBJ2-3|TRBV7-2|-
CASSSRSEDTQYF
>TRBJ2-7|TRBV5-1|-
CASSSGTVSYEQYF
>TRBJ2-1|TRBV20-1|-
CSARAAGLANNEQFF
>TRBJ2-1|TRBV25-1|-
CASSPTPPLAGGLYNEQFF
>TRBJ2-5|TRBV6-5|-
CASSYSTSAETQYF
>TRBJ2-1|TRBV15|-
CATSSRAVADNEQFF
>TRBJ2-1|TRBV29-1|-
CSVSGTRSYNEQFF
>TRBJ2-7|TRBV12-3/TRBV12-4|-
CASTRRGYDDYEQYF
>TRBJ1-1|TRBV10-3|-
CAISGGGGPTEAFF
>TRBJ2-3|TRBV20-1|-
CSATNPGGPGDTQYF
>TRBJ2-2|TRBV25-1|-
CASTGAERAGELFF
>TRBJ2-1|TRBV12-3/TRBV12-4|-
CASSLGGVQFF
>TRBJ2-1|TRBV12-3/TRBV12-4|-
CASGSLAGGPNEQFF
>TRBJ1-6|TRBV10-3|-
CAISESGGARSNSPLHF
>TRBJ1-2|TRBV7-2|-
CASSPRDRGSGYTF
>TRBJ1-1|TRBV10-3|-
CAIMGTENTEAFF
>TRBJ2-3|TRBV4-2|-
CASSQPYTGSDTQYF
>TRBJ1-2|TRBV11-2|-
CASSLDPSRDRDDGYTF
>TRBJ1-3|TRBV20-1|-
CSVRRVSGNTIYF
>TRBJ2-2|TRBV6-2/TRBV6-3|-
CASSYISTTGGRNTGELFF
>TRBJ1-5|TRBV6-2/TRBV6-3|-
CASTQGVGGQPQHF
>TRBJ2-5|TRBV12-5|-
CASTGAGQETQYF
>TRBJ2-3|TRBV7-3|-
CASSPRTGVSTDTQYF
>TRBJ2-2|TRBV12-5|-
CASQGSIAGELFF
>TRBJ2-1|TRBV25-1|medium-sized
CASSESGQVGFNEQFF
>TRBJ2-5|TRBV5-5|-
CASSPGTGGKETQYF
>TRBJ1-6|TRBV2|-
CASLSDRVNSPLHF
>TRBJ2-5|TRBV11-2|-
CASSPRVHEETQYF
>TRBJ1-2|TRBV10-2|-
CASSERDGYTF
>TRBJ2-1|TRBV28|-
CASSGAGTSYNEQFF
>TRBJ2-4|TRBV25-1|-
CASSESGTGKNIQYF
>TRBJ2-1|TRBV28|-
CASSLPQGVHNEQFF
>TRBJ2-1|TRBV7-3|-
CASSFRLAGVYNEQFF
>TRBJ2-1|TRBV11-1|-
CASSLARLAGVKTPYNEQFF
>TRBJ2-5|TRBV11-2|-
CASSPGVGTSGETQYF
>TRBJ2-7|TRBV15|-
CATSRAATGYEQYF
>TRBJ2-5|TRBV4-1|-
CASSQSMETQYF
>TRBJ2-1|TRBV20-1|-
CSATGEEGPLYNEQFF
>TRBJ1-6|TRBV11-2|-
CASSFSQGGNSPLHF
>TRBJ1-4|TRBV30|-
CAWIGTVNEKLFF
>TRBJ1-5|TRBV6-1|-
CASSPSGGRGQPQHF
>TRBJ2-7|TRBV19|-
CASTLDSRGAEQYF
>TRBJ2-2|TRBV6-2/TRBV6-3|-
CASSSNLAGRTGELFF
>TRBJ1-1|TRBV9|-
CASSVMVNTEAFF
>TRBJ1-1|TRBV6-5|-
CASSYSLDRTNAEAFF